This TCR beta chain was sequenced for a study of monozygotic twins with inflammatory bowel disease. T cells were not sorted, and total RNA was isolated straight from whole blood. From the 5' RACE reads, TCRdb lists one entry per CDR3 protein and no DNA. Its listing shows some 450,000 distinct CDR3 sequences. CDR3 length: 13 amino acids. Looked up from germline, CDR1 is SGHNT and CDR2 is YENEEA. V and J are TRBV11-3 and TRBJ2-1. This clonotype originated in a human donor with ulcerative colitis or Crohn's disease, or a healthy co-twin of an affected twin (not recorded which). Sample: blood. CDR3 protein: CASRNGEDNEQFF. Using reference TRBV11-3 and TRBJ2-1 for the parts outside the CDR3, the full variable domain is EAGVVQSPRYKIIEKKQPVAFWCNPISGHNTLYWYLQNLGQGPELLIRYENEEAVDDSQLPKDRFSAERLKGVDSTLKIQPAELGDSAVYLCASRNGEDNEQFFGPGTRLTVL.